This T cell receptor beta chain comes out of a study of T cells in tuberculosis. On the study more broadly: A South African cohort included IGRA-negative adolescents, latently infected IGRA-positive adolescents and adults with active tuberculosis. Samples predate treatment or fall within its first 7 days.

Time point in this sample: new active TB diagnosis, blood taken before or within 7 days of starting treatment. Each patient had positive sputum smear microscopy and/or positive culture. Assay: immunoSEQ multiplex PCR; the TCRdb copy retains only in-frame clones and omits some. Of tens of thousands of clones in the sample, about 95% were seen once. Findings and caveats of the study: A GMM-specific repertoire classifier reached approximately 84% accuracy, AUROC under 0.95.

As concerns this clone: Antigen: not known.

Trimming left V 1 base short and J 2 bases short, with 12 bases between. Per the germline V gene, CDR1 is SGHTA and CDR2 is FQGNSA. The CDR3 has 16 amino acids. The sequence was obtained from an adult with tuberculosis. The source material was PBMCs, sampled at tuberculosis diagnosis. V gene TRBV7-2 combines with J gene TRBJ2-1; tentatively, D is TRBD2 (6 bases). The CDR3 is CASSLGLATPYNEQFF. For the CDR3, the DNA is TGTGCCAGCAGCTTAGGGCTAGCGACACCCTACAATGAGCAGTTCTTC.